This paragraph reports one T cell receptor (beta chain). As yet, its antigen is unknown. This sample was taken from a study of cytomegalovirus exposure and HLA in healthy donors. The study's findings and limits: The productive fraction for most TCR beta V segments was about 90% or about 30% in an earlier analysis. Most subjects' HLA-A and HLA-B alleles were reportedly predicted from TCR beta sequences. In a later analysis, a missense DCLRE1C variant was linked to TCR beta V- and J-gene trimming.

60 Vbeta and 13 Jbeta primers were used in PCR. Here immunoSEQ multiplex PCR was the method, and the copy in TCRdb shows in-frame clones only, minus some. The sample lists some 97,000 clones, under 80% occurring once. Germline CDR1 is MNHNS and CDR2 is SASEGT. The CDR3 runs 12 residues. V was cut by 10 bases and J by 4 bases, with 11 bases left in between. J is TRBJ1-5 and V is TRBV6-1; possibly TRBD1 for D (5 bases). Sequencing input: PBMCs. This clonotype was obtained from a woman between 18 and 29 years old in good health and CMV-seropositive. Here the CDR3 reads CATSGGNQPQHF. CDR3 DNA sequence: TGTGCCACCTCGGGGGGTAATCAGCCCCAGCATTTT.